The present T cell receptor (beta chain) was sequenced within a study of T cell responses to AZD1222 COVID-19 vaccine. V gave up 2 bases and J gave up 5 bases, with 15 bases separating them. CDR1 and CDR2 (germline): MGHDK, SYGVNS. CDR3 size: 16 residues. Study-wide results and limits: Reportedly, close to half of spike-specific TCRs are directed against unmutated variant regions. Spike-specific TCR breadth and depth both grew after two AZD1222 doses. Across spike, vaccine-associated CD4 TCRs were found, dominant at 160-218 and 743-854.

As to this clone: What it binds is not known.

Sequencing used immunoSEQ multiplex PCR; TCRdb keeps in-frame clones, though not all of them. The table records tens of thousands of clones, 80% to 90% of them present only once. This specimen was peripheral blood, taken on day 0 of AZD1222 vaccination. The rearrangement uses TRBV25-1 and TRBJ2-2, with D tentatively TRBD2 (6 bases). The receptor was derived from an adult in good health. CDR3 protein: CASSEDSGGRTGELFF. The CDR3, as DNA: TGTGCCAGCAGTGAAGATAGCGGAGGGCGGACCGGGGAGCTGTTTTTT.